The 20 T cell receptor beta chains below come from one sample, sequenced in a study of CD8+ T cells in alopecia areata. The authors extracted RNA and reverse transcribed it into cDNA as the sequencing template. Assay used: immunoSEQ multiplex PCR; TCRdb lists only in-frame clones, some missing. The sample has approximately 98,000 clones, approximately 59% seen once. The material sequenced was CD8+ T cells sorted from blood. The receptor source for this set is a human donor in good health.

V usage is TRBV13 and J usage is TRBJ2-7; no clear D. The CDR3 extends over 13 amino acids. V gave up 0 bases and J gave up 6 bases, with 9 bases separating them. The V gene's germline CDR1 is PRHDT and CDR2 FYEKMQ (reference sequence). In nucleotides, the CDR3 is TGTGCCAGCAGCTTAGGATTCGGTGGCGAGCAGTACTTC. Translating it yields CASSLGFGGEQYF.

This clone was seen more than once but under ten times. This chain uses TRBV13 with TRBJ1-3; maybe TRBD1 (6 bases). This CDR3 has 16 amino acids. Germline V gives CDR1 PRHDT, CDR2 FYEKMQ (reference sequence). Trimming took 4 bases from V and 0 from J, leaving 13 bases between them. The chain's CDR3 is CASSSVKGGSGNTIYF. Written as DNA, the CDR3 is TGTGCCAGCAGCTCCGTTAAAGGGGGCTCTGGAAACACCATATATTTT. The full variable domain, rest sourced from reference TRBV13 and TRBJ1-3, is AAGVIQSPRHLIKEKRETATLKCYPIPRHDTVYWYQQGPGQDPQFLISFYEKMQSDKGSIPDRFSAQQFSDYHSELNMSSLELGDSALYFCASSSVKGGSGNTIYFGEGSWLTVV.

The V and J genes are TRBV27 and TRBJ2-3, with 11 nucleotides matching TRBD2. CDR1 MNHEY and CDR2 SMNVEV come from the germline V gene (reference sequence). CDR3 length: 16 residues. Trimming took 5 bases from V and 1 from J; bases not matched to a gene: 5. The CDR3 DNA reads TGTGCCAGCAGTCCCCTAGCGGGGGGCCGCACAGATACGCAGTATTTT. It is translated as CASSPLAGGRTDTQYF.

J is TRBJ2-1 and V is TRBV7-9, with no clear D. V dropped 2 bases and J dropped 7 bases, with 9 bases sitting between them. Per germline, CDR1 SEHNR and CDR2 FQNEAQ (reference sequence). This CDR3 region has 13 residues. In nucleotides, the CDR3 is TGTGCCAGCAGCTTATTCTGGCAAAATGAGCAGTTCTTC. The encoded protein is CASSLFWQNEQFF.

J is TRBJ2-7 and V is TRBV30; D call uncertain. The CDR3 runs to 12 residues. CDR1 and CDR2 (germline): GTSNPN, SVGIG (reference sequence). Deletions cut 3 bases from V and 3 bases from J, with 9 bases between. The CDR3 loop is CAWSETVYEQYF. The CDR3 DNA is TGTGCCTGGAGCGAGACGGTCTACGAGCAGTACTTC.

About this clone: At the DNA level, this CDR3 is encoded by other sequences in the same sample as well. CDR3 nucleotides: TGTGCCAGCAGTCTAACGGGAAACACTGAAGCTTTCTTT. Translated: CASSLTGNTEAFF. The genes are TRBV27 and TRBJ1-1; D gene uncertain. The CDR3 runs 13 residues. Per the germline V gene, CDR1 is MNHEY and CDR2 is SMNVEV (reference sequence). Between the trimmed V and J ends, which lost 5 bases and 2 bases, there was a span of 9 bases.

This chain joins TRBV5-6 and TRBJ2-5, with D possibly being TRBD1 or TRBD2 (6 bases each). The J call may be incorrect, as the DNA end agrees better with TRBJ2-7. This CDR3 has 14 amino acids. Germline CDR1 and CDR2: SGHDT and YYEEEE. The CDR3 DNA reads TGTGCCAGCAGCTTGGGGGGGGCGAGCTACGAGCAGTACTTC. Its protein is CASSLGGASYEQYF.

The chain employs TRBV19 and TRBJ2-5; TRBD2 matches at 10 bases. The CDR3 covers 15 residues. Trimming removed 5 bases from V and 5 bases from J; junction bases left unmatched: 8. Germline values: CDR1 LNHDA, CDR2 SQIVND (reference sequence). The CDR3 spells CASSPGAGGQETQYF. CDR3 nucleotides: TGTGCCAGTAGTCCGGGAGCGGGGGGGCAGGAGACCCAGTACTTC.

This chain joins TRBV6-5 and TRBJ1-1; 8 bases line up with TRBD1. The V and J ends lost 11 bases and 4 bases, in that order; junction bases with no gene match: 15. Germline values: CDR1 MNHEY, CDR2 SVGAGI. The CDR3 is 15 amino acids. CDR3 residues: CAASRALDRATEAFF. CDR3 nucleotides: TGTGCCGCCAGCCGAGCACTGGACAGGGCCACTGAAGCTTTCTTT.

This clone was observed a single time. The chain uses TRBV14 and TRBJ2-3, with 7 bases matching TRBD2. The length of the CDR3 is 15 residues. The J segment lost 2 bases and the V segment lost 4 bases, leaving 6 bases of the junction unmatched. Germline CDR1 and CDR2: SGHDN and FVKESK. CDR3 loop: CASSPTGTTTDTQYF. CDR3 bases: TGTGCCAGCAGCCCGACCGGGACTACCACAGATACGCAGTATTTT.

The rearrangement uses TRBV9 and TRBJ1-1; 7 positions agree with TRBD1. The trim removed 1 base at V and 0 bases at J, leaving 3 bases unmatched. Germline assignment: CDR1 SGDLS and CDR2 YYNGEE. The CDR3 contains 15 residues. CDR3 loop: CASSVPTGMNTEAFF. In DNA, the CDR3 is TGTGCCAGCAGCGTACCGACAGGGATGAACACTGAAGCTTTCTTT.

The rearrangement links TRBV4-2 to TRBJ2-7; perhaps TRBD2 as D (6 bases). The CDR3 has 13 residues. With 4 bases removed from V and 7 bases from J, the gap between germline ends came to 14 bases. CDR1 is LGHNA, CDR2 YNFKEQ, per germline. As DNA, the CDR3 is TGTGCCAGCAGCCCCCTCGGGGGACGGGAGCAGTACTTC. It translates to CASSPLGGREQYF.

The V and J genes are TRBV29-1 and TRBJ1-2; 7 nucleotides line up with TRBD1. The germline gives CDR1 SQVTM, CDR2 ANQGSEA. This CDR3 is 13 amino acids long. V shed 3 bases and J 2 bases; nucleotides not matched to a gene: 3. The CDR3 is CSVDPDRNYGYTF. The CDR3 nucleotides are TGCAGCGTTGATCCGGACAGGAACTATGGCTACACCTTC. Combining the CDR3 with reference TRBV29-1 and TRBJ1-2 gives the whole variable domain SAVISQKPSRDICQRGTSLTIQCQVDSQVTMMFWYRQQPGQSLTLIATANQGSEATYESGFVIDKFPISRPNLTFSTLTVSNMSPEDSSIYLCSVDPDRNYGYTFGSGTRLTVV.

This clone has a handful of counts. The CDR3 DNA is TGCGCCAGCAGCTCCCCAGGGTACCAAGAGACCCAGTACTTC. As protein: CASSSPGYQETQYF. The rearrangement joins TRBV5-1 to TRBJ2-5; D may be TRBD1 (5 bases). The CDR3 has 14 amino acids. The V end was cut by 3 bases, the J end by 0 bases, with 9 bases between. Germline V gene data show CDR1 as SGHRS and CDR2 as YFSETQ.

The genes are TRBV29-1 and TRBJ1-2; TRBD1 matches 11 bases. Trimming took 6 bases from V and 4 from J; bases not matched to a gene: 4. The CDR3 sequence is 13 residues long. Germline values: CDR1 SQVTM, CDR2 ANQGSEA. CDR3 amino acids: CSVSGQGAYGYTF. CDR3 coding DNA: TGCAGCGTCTCCGGACAGGGGGCCTATGGCTACACCTTC.

The chain carries TRBV5-4 and TRBJ1-6; D unclear. The V and J ends lost 4 bases and 4 bases respectively, with 9 bases between them. CDR3 length equals 14 residues. Germline values: CDR1 SGHNT, CDR2 YYREEE (reference sequence). The DNA for the CDR3 is TGTGCCAGCAGCCACGGGGAGTATAATTCACCCCTCCACTTT. Its translation is CASSHGEYNSPLHF.

The chain employs TRBV5-6 and TRBJ2-7; no firm D call. The CDR3 loop spans 14 amino acids. The germline V gene encodes CDR1 SGHDT and CDR2 YYEEEE. V lost 6 bases to trimming and J lost 1 base, with 14 bases between them. The CDR3 nucleotides read TGTGCCAGCACGCCGCTGAGAACGTCCTACGAGCAGTACTTC. It is translated as CASTPLRTSYEQYF.

The V call is TRBV30, the J call TRBJ1-2; unclear D gene. Germline V CDR1 and CDR2: GTSNPN, SVGIG (reference sequence). Trimming left V 1 base short and J 4 bases short, with 19 bases between. There are 16 residues in the CDR3. The CDR3 DNA is TGTGCCTGGAGTGGGATGGACGGAATCCCCCCCTATGGCTACACCTTC. Translating gives CAWSGMDGIPPYGYTF.

This clone was detected ten times or more. This chain joins TRBV7-9 and TRBJ1-5; D is unclear. The CDR3 is made up of 14 amino acids. V lost 1 base to trimming and J lost 3 bases, with 7 bases between them. Germline V gives CDR1 SEHNR, CDR2 FQNEAQ (reference sequence). The chain's CDR3 is CASSLGRSNQPQHF. The DNA for the CDR3 is TGTGCCAGCAGCTTAGGAAGGTCCAATCAGCCCCAGCATTTT. Variable domain in full (rest from reference TRBV7-9 and TRBJ1-5): DTGVSQNPRHKITKRGQNVTFRCDPISEHNRLYWYRQTLGQGPEFLTYFQNEAQLEKSRLLSDRFSAERPKGSFSTLEIQRTEQGDSAMYLCASSLGRSNQPQHFGDGTRLSIL.

J is TRBJ2-1 and V is TRBV13; D not resolved. The germline V gene encodes CDR1 PRHDT and CDR2 FYEKMQ (reference sequence). V lost 2 bases to trimming and J lost 1 base, with 12 bases between them. CDR3 length: 16 residues. CDR3 nucleotides: TGTGCCAGCAGCTTACTAGGGAATTGGTCCTACAATGAGCAGTTCTTC. It codes for CASSLLGNWSYNEQFF.